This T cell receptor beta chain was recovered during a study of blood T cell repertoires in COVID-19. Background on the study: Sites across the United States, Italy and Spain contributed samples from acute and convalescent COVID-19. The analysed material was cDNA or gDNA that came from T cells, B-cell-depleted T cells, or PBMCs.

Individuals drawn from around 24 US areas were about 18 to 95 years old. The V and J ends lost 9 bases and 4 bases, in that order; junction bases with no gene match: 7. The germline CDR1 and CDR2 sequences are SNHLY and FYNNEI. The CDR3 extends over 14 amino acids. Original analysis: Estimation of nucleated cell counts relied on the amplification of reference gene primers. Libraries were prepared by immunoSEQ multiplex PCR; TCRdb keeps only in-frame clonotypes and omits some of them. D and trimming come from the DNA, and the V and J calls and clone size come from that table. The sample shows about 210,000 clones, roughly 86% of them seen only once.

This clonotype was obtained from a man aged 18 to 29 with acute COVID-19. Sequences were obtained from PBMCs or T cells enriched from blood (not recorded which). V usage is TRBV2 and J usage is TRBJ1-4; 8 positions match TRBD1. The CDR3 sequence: CASGQGFSNEKLFF. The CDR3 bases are TGTGCCAGTGGACAGGGCTTTAGTAATGAAAAACTGTTTTTT.